Shown below are 20 T cell receptor beta chains from a single sample sequenced in a study of graft-versus-host responses after intestinal transplantation. Libraries were prepared by immunoSEQ multiplex PCR; TCRdb keeps only in-frame clonotypes and omits some of them. The sample has 130,000 to 150,000 clones, around 90% seen once. No cognate antigen is known for these TCRs. Specimen: unstimulated CD4+ T cells sorted from spleen or lymph node cells, collected before intestinal transplant. The origin of the receptors is a human donor who received an intestinal transplant.

The chain has TRBV7-7 and TRBJ2-5; D possibly corresponds to TRBD1 (5 bases). The CDR3 sequence is 14 residues long. Trimming took 4 bases from V and 2 from J, leaving 11 bases between them. The germline V gene has CDR1 SSHAT and CDR2 FNYEAQ (reference sequence). The CDR3 loop reads CASSSLGLQETQYF. The DNA of the CDR3 is TGTGCCAGCAGCTCACTGGGGCTTCAAGAGACCCAGTACTTC.

This chain connects TRBV19 to TRBJ2-7; 16 bases line up with TRBD2. J gave up 1 base and V 5 bases, and 11 bases lay outside the gene matches. The germline V gene has CDR1 LNHDA and CDR2 SQIVND (reference sequence). The CDR3 totals 19 residues. In DNA form, the CDR3 reads TGTGCCAGTAGTGCTAGACCCGGGACTAGCGGGAGGGAATCCTACGAGCAGTACTTC. Protein: CASSARPGTSGRESYEQYF.

V usage is TRBV29-1 and J usage is TRBJ1-1; D is ambiguous. The CDR3 has 13 amino acids. The V gene lost 4 bases and the J gene lost 5 bases, with 14 bases spanning the gap. Germline CDR1 and CDR2: SQVTM and ANQGSEA. CDR3 DNA sequence: TGCAGCGTTGTGAGGTCCGTAGGGACTGAAGCTTTCTTT. Translating gives CSVVRSVGTEAFF.

This sequence joins TRBV28 and TRBJ2-2, with D unclear. CDR1 is MDHEN, CDR2 SYDVKM, per germline. Trimming took off 1 base at V and 2 bases at J, with 8 bases between the two ends. CDR3 length equals 15 residues. The CDR3 coding sequence is TGTGCCAGCAGTTTATTGTGGCCAAACACCGGGGAGCTGTTTTTT. Translation gives CASSLLWPNTGELFF.

This rearrangement joins TRBV19 to TRBJ2-5, with TRBD2 matching over 12 bases. The CDR3 is 15 amino acids. Germline CDR1 is LNHDA and CDR2 is SQIVND (reference sequence). V shed 1 base, J shed 5 bases, and the junction held 2 bases outside the gene matches. CDR3 sequence (DNA): TGTGCCAGTAGTATAGGGCTAGCGGGAGGGGAGACCCAGTACTTC. Translating gives CASSIGLAGGETQYF.

The chain recombines TRBV4-3 with TRBJ2-3; 15 nucleotides line up with TRBD2. Germline assignment: CDR1 LGHNA and CDR2 YSLEER. This CDR3 contains 18 residues. V gave up 1 base and J gave up 3 bases; unmatched junction bases: 5. The CDR3 sequence: CASSQVGTSGRKTDTQYF. The CDR3 DNA is TGCGCCAGCAGCCAAGTAGGGACTAGCGGGAGGAAGACAGATACGCAGTATTTT.

The chain uses TRBV5-1 and TRBJ2-6; D may match TRBD1 or TRBD2 (5 bases each). CDR3 length equals 21 residues. The germline V and J ends were trimmed by 2 bases and 0 bases, with 24 bases remaining between them. Germline V gene lookup returns CDR1 SGHRS and CDR2 YFSETQ. The CDR3 sequence is CASSLFKSRAGPFSGANVLTF. The CDR3 coding sequence is TGCGCCAGCAGCTTATTCAAATCGCGGGCAGGGCCGTTCTCTGGGGCCAACGTCCTGACTTTC.

This rearrangement joins TRBV5-1 to TRBJ2-5; 7 bases line up with TRBD1. CDR1 and CDR2 (germline): SGHRS, YFSETQ. The V and J ends lost 0 bases and 3 bases, in that order; junction bases with no gene match: 5. The CDR3 covers 15 residues. In nucleotides, the CDR3 is TGCGCCAGCAGCTTGGCGGCAGGGGGAAAAGAGACCCAGTACTTC. Its protein product is CASSLAAGGKETQYF.

The rearrangement uses TRBV29-1 and TRBJ2-5; D gene ambiguous. Germline CDR1 reads SQVTM; CDR2 reads ANQGSEA. Trimming pared 6 bases from V and 0 bases from J, leaving 8 bases between. The CDR3 is 12 residues long. CDR3 region: CSVLPYQETQYF. The CDR3 nucleotides are TGCAGCGTACTGCCTTACCAAGAGACCCAGTACTTC.

The chain has TRBV7-2 and TRBJ2-7; TRBD2 matches at 11 bases. Trimming cost V 6 bases and J 2 bases; bases outside gene matches: 6. The germline V gene encodes CDR1 SGHTA and CDR2 FQGNSA. The CDR3 runs to 15 residues. The CDR3 region has the DNA TGTGCCAGCAGTCGCCCGGGACTAGCGGCCTACGAGCAGTACTTC. Its translation: CASSRPGLAAYEQYF.

The chain combines TRBV21-1 with TRBJ2-7; TRBD2 is the table's D call, not checked against the DNA. TRBV21-1 counts as a pseudogene. CDR3 length: 13 amino acids. CDR3 region: CASMGRLSYEQYF. In DNA form, the CDR3 reads TGTGCCAGCATGGGGAGGCTCTCCTACGAGCAGTACTTC.

The V and J genes are TRBV4-1 and TRBJ1-2; no firm D call. Between the trimmed V and J ends, which lost 0 bases and 7 bases, there was a span of 9 bases. The CDR3 is 13 amino acids. Looked up from germline, CDR1 is MGHRA and CDR2 is YSYEKL. CDR3 sequence: CASSQDSTVGYTF. In nucleotides, the CDR3 is TGCGCCAGCAGCCAAGATTCGACGGTTGGCTACACCTTC.

The chain links TRBV9 to TRBJ2-5; D uncertain. CDR1 and CDR2 (germline): SGDLS, YYNGEE. Deletions cut 0 bases from V and 4 bases from J, with 10 bases between. This CDR3 is 14 amino acids long. The CDR3 region has the DNA TGTGCCAGCAGCGTAGGTGCTACCCTAGAGACCCAGTACTTC. Translated, it gives CASSVGATLETQYF. Combining the CDR3 with reference TRBV9 and TRBJ2-5 gives the whole variable domain DSGVTQTPKHLITATGQRVTLRCSPRSGDLSVYWYQQSLDQGLQFLIQYYNGEERAKGNILERFSAQQFPDLHSELNLSSLELGDSALYFCASSVGATLETQYFGPGTRLLVL.

This chain connects TRBV28 to TRBJ1-4; the D gene is possibly TRBD1 (6 bases). V was shortened by 6 bases and J by 8 bases, with 19 bases between the two germline ends. The CDR3 sequence is 15 residues long. Germline V CDR1 and CDR2: MDHEN, SYDVKM. CDR3 residues: CASRFPGHPGEKLFF. DNA of the CDR3: TGTGCCAGCAGGTTCCCGGGACACCCGGGGGAAAAACTGTTTTTT.

The chain uses TRBV7-2 and TRBJ1-2; a possible D gene is TRBD1 (5 bases). CDR3 length: 15 residues. The V gene lost 1 base and the J gene lost 3 bases, with 12 bases spanning the gap. The germline CDR1 and CDR2 sequences are SGHTA and FQGNSA. CDR3 bases: TGTGCCAGCAGCTTAGATGGGGTAGGGGACTATGGCTACACCTTC. This gives the protein CASSLDGVGDYGYTF.

There are a few counts of this clone. The gene calls are TRBV16 and TRBJ1-4, with 7 bases identical to TRBD1. Per the germline V gene, CDR1 is KGHSY and CDR2 is FQNENV. V was clipped by 1 base and J by 8 bases; unmatched bases: 7. The CDR3 runs 15 residues. CDR3 sequence: CASSQWTGLGEKLFF. In DNA form, the CDR3 reads TGTGCCAGCAGCCAATGGACAGGCCTTGGGGAAAAACTGTTTTTT.

The V call is TRBV5-1, the J call TRBJ2-3; D remains ambiguous. Germline lookup yields CDR1 SGHRS and CDR2 YFSETQ. V shed 2 bases and J shed 6 bases, with 13 bases lying between them. This CDR3 is 14 amino acids long. CDR3 nucleotide sequence: TGCGCCAGCAGCTTCATCACGGGTGGTGATACGCAGTATTTT. Residues: CASSFITGGDTQYF. Full variable domain (missing parts from reference TRBV5-1 and TRBJ2-3): KAGVTQTPRYLIKTRGQQVTLSCSPISGHRSVSWYQQTPGQGLQFLFEYFSETQRNKGNFPGRFSGRQFSNSRSEMNVSTLELGDSALYLCASSFITGGDTQYFGPGTRLTVL.

The chain uses TRBV7-2 and TRBJ1-2; D might be TRBD1 (5 bases). Germline CDR1 reads SGHTA; CDR2 reads FQGNSA. This CDR3 comprises 15 residues. V lost 0 bases and J lost 4, with 12 bases in between. The CDR3 bases are TGTGCCAGCAGCTTAGCTTCGGATGGGGGCTATGGCTACACCTTC. It specifies CASSLASDGGYGYTF.

The table lists this clone with a few counts. DNA for the CDR3: TGTGCCAGCAGCTTAGGCGGGGCCACTGAAGCTTTCTTT. This sequence encodes CASSLGGATEAFF. The chain is built from TRBV5-5 and TRBJ1-1; a weak D match, TRBD1 (5 bases). Germline lookup yields CDR1 SGHKS and CDR2 YYEKEE (reference sequence). The CDR3 covers 13 residues. The germline V and J ends were trimmed by 2 bases and 4 bases, with 9 bases remaining between them.

This clone was seen once. The chain is built from TRBV15 and TRBJ1-5, with D perhaps matching TRBD1 (5 bases). The CDR3 extends over 16 amino acids. Germline CDR1 and CDR2: LNHNV and YYDKDF (reference sequence). The ends were cut back, 5 bases at V and 0 bases at J, with 14 bases in the middle. The CDR3 region has the DNA TGTGCCACCAGCCTCCTGGGAAGGGGTAGCAATCAGCCCCAGCATTTT. The encoded protein is CATSLLGRGSNQPQHF.